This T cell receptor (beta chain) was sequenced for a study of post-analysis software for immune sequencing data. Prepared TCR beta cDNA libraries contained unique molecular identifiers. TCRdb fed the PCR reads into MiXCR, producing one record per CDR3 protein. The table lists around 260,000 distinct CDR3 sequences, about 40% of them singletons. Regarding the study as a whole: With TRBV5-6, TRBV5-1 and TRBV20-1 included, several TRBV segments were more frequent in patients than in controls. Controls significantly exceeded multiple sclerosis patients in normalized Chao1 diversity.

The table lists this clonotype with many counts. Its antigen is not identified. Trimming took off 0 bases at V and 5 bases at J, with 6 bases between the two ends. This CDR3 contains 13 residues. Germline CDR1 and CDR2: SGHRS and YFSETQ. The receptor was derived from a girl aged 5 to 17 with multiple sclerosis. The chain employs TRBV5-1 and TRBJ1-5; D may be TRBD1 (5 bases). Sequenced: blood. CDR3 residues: CASSLAGDQPQHF. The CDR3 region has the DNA TGCGCCAGCAGCTTGGCGGGGGATCAGCCCCAGCATTTT.